Described below is a single T cell receptor (beta chain) sequence and its context. This sample stems from a study of T-cell reconstitution after alpha-beta-depleted transplantation in children. Library preparation (for TCRbeta) was performed with unique molecular identifiers. TCRdb used MiXCR to reprocess the PCR reads, holding one entry per CDR3 protein. The sample lists some 500,000 distinct CDR3 sequences; roughly 33% were seen once. CDR1 and CDR2 (germline): SGDLS, YYNGEE. V lost 0 bases and J 0 bases, leaving 6 bases between the germline ends. The CDR3 sequence is 14 residues long. The sequenced sample was PBMCs from the stem cell graft donor, obtained from the stem cell graft. This TCR came from a human donor who donated a stem cell graft to a child with aplastic anemia. This chain uses TRBV9 with TRBJ1-1; possible D gene TRBD1, 5 bases. The CDR3 DNA sequence: TGTGCCAGCAGCGTAGTCAGGGTGAACACTGAAGCTTTCTTT. Protein sequence: CASSVVRVNTEAFF.